This TCR beta chain derives from a study of cytomegalovirus exposure and HLA in healthy donors. Study results and caveats: Data from an earlier analysis indicated that most TCR beta V segments were productive either about 87% or about 30% of the time.

The PCR contained 60 Vbeta and 13 Jbeta primers. Data came from immunoSEQ multiplex PCR; TCRdb stores just in-frame clones and leaves some out. This repertoire shows 100,000 or so clones, roughly 80% found once; its top ten account for 9.6%. The CDR3 consists of 16 residues. Unmatched junction bases numbered 6, after V lost 0 bases and J lost 5 bases. CDR1 and CDR2 (germline): KGHSH, LQKENI. Note on this clone: What it binds is not known.

The source material was PBMCs. J is TRBJ2-7 and V is TRBV18; 11 bases are shared with TRBD2. The clonotype originates from a male donor in good health and CMV-seropositive. CDR3 nucleotides: TGTGCCAGCTCACCACCGATCGGACTAGCGGGCGACGAGCAGTACTTC. It specifies CASSPPIGLAGDEQYF.